This entry features one T cell receptor (beta chain) sequence. Its cognate antigen has yet to be identified. Library construction relied on 5' RACE. The input for every TCR library was approximately 3,500 ng of total RNA. For each sample, cDNA synthesis with SMARTScribe reverse transcriptase was split into eight separate reactions. During cDNA synthesis, unique molecular identifiers containing a 6-nucleotide sample barcode were introduced by template switching. TCRalpha and TCRbeta cDNA was amplified in two nested PCRs of 16 and 9 cycles, and bead purification was carried out after each PCR. Before amplification, the cDNA was treated with uracil DNA-glycosylase and purified using the QIAquick PCR purification kit. The second PCR was the step at which Illumina TruSeq-compatible adapters and sample-specific barcodes were added. TapeStation and Qubit were used to check library quality and concentration, and 5 ng of each library was pooled. Sequencing of the pooled libraries was done on an Illumina HiSeq2500 single-index Rapid Run using custom sequencing primers and 2 x 100 bp reads. As for how the authors treated the data: UMI-based consensus assembly with MiGEC version 1.2.6 was used to correct PCR and sequencing errors. MiXCR version 2.1.1 handled V(D)J alignment, clonotype assembly and CDR3 extraction. To normalise gene usage, clonotype sharing and MAIT/NKT TCR abundance, the top 1000, 10 000 and 20 000 clonotypes in each sample were analysed. Diversity was computed as the inverse Simpson index with the vegan R package after downsampling to 27 000 UMIs. Paired Mann-Whitney U tests on discordant twin pairs were used, with Benjamini-Hochberg multiple-testing correction. The reads went through TCRdb reprocessing, and each CDR3 protein sequence gets one entry with no DNA. The V and J calls were not made by the authors but by TCRdb's processing. This sample's clone table shows more than 100,000 distinct CDR3 sequences. The leading ten clones occupy more than 1.5% of the sample.

The data were obtained in a study of monozygotic twins with inflammatory bowel disease (dated by TCRdb to 2018 to 2020). About the full investigation: In total, approximately 28 monozygotic twin pairs made up the full study: 19 Danish pairs, all IBD-discordant, plus nine German pairs, of which four were IBD-concordant and five were IBD-discordant. Within discordant pairs, disease-associated traits were sought mainly by comparing IBD patients with their genetically identical healthy co-twins. Each individual had, on average, about 151 000 unique TCRalpha sequences and 181 000 unique TCRbeta sequences available for analysis. The paper's findings and limits, for the study overall: No difference in repertoire similarity was observed between concordant and discordant twins, possibly owing to limited statistical power. Compared with healthy twins, IBD patients had fewer clonotypes in common with other individuals, a difference most pronounced in patients showing signs of disease activity. The results gave no support for a single strong signal or clonotype linked to IBD. The analysis was unable to tell different T cell subtypes apart. Differing immunosuppressive treatments among patients may have added background noise and inter-individual variability to the repertoires. Measured by the inverse Simpson index, TCRbeta repertoire diversity was lower in IBD patients than in their healthy co-twins.

The CDR3 contains 14 residues, cysteine and phenylalanine counted. The record lacks a DNA sequence. The germline V gene encodes CDR1 SQVTM and CDR2 ANQGSEA. From each donor, an approximately 2.5 ml peripheral blood sample was drawn into PAXgene tubes and stored at -80 degrees C. Total RNA was isolated from whole blood with the PAXgene blood miRNA kit on an automated QIAcube, without T cell sorting. Peripheral blood from monozygotic twin pairs concordant or discordant for inflammatory bowel disease was subjected to deep TCRalpha and TCRbeta repertoire profiling with unique molecular barcoding. Smoking habits were recorded for all twin pairs, and individuals were classified as current, former or never smokers.

The chain uses TRBV29-1 and TRBJ2-7. The sample consisted of blood. The TCR comes from a human donor with ulcerative colitis or Crohn's disease, or a healthy co-twin of an affected twin (not recorded which). The CDR3 corresponds to CSVVRYSSSYEQYF.